The 13 T cell receptor beta chains below all came from one sample that was sequenced in a study of blood T cell repertoires in COVID-19. The assay was immunoSEQ multiplex PCR, and TCRdb's table has in-frame clones only and misses some. Among roughly 250,000 clones, roughly 90% were seen once, and the ten largest hold 2.3%. Input material: PBMCs or T cells enriched from blood (not recorded which). These TCRs come from a woman aged 40 to 49 with acute COVID-19.

This rearrangement joins TRBV27 to TRBJ1-1, with 10 bases that match TRBD1. V lost 6 bases to trimming and J lost 5 bases; unmatched junction nucleotides: 3. CDR3 length equals 13 residues. Germline V gives CDR1 MNHEY, CDR2 SMNVEV (reference sequence). The CDR3 is CASSRQGATEAFF. Written as DNA, the CDR3 is TGTGCCAGCAGCCGACAGGGGGCAACTGAAGCTTTCTTT.

V gene TRBV24-1 combines with J gene TRBJ2-1; 13 bases are shared with TRBD2. Per germline, CDR1 KGHDR and CDR2 SFDVKD. The CDR3 covers 16 residues. Trimming took 5 bases from V and 5 from J; bases not matched to a gene: 5. CDR3 sequence reads: CATSAPGLAGDNEQFF. The CDR3 nucleotides read TGTGCCACCAGTGCCCCCGGACTAGCGGGGGACAATGAGCAGTTCTTC.

The chain links TRBV3-1 (or the pseudogene TRBV3-2) to TRBJ1-5; D not resolved. Germline V lookup: CDR1 LGHDT, CDR2 YNNKEL (reference sequence). The CDR3 consists of 14 residues. V lost 7 bases and J lost 6, with 16 bases in between. The CDR3 loop reads CASTFGRGRQPQHF. CDR3 sequence (DNA): TGTGCCAGCACCTTCGGGAGAGGGCGTCAGCCCCAGCATTTT.

To note about this clone: Other DNA sequences in this sample translate to the same CDR3. This chain uses TRBV11-3 with TRBJ1-1; D possibly corresponds to TRBD1 (6 bases). CDR1 and CDR2 from the germline V gene are SGHNT and YENEEA. The CDR3 consists of 14 residues. Trimming stripped 5 bases from V and 0 bases from J, with 10 bases between. The CDR3 here is CASSRQVMNTEAFF. The CDR3 region has the DNA TGTGCCAGCAGCCGACAGGTCATGAACACTGAAGCTTTCTTT.

J is TRBJ2-7 and V is TRBV21-1; TRBD2 is the table's D call and was not checked against the DNA. TRBV21-1 is classified as a pseudogene. The CDR3 is 15 residues long. This CDR3 is CASSNGSGPSYEQYF. The CDR3 coding sequence is TGTGCCAGCAGCAATGGTAGCGGCCCATCCTACGAGCAGTACTTC.

This clone is a singleton in its sample. The chain carries TRBV30 and TRBJ2-5, with TRBD2 as a possible D gene (6 bases). This CDR3 has 12 amino acids. Trimming left V 5 bases short and J 5 bases short, with 12 bases between. Germline values: CDR1 GTSNPN, CDR2 SVGIG (reference sequence). CDR3 sequence (DNA): TGTGCCTGGCGGGGGTCCGGTGAGACCCAGTACTTC. Amino acids: CAWRGSGETQYF.

The chain recombines TRBV7-9 with TRBJ2-7; 12 bases are shared with TRBD2. This CDR3 comprises 16 residues. The V segment lost 1 base and the J segment 4 bases; nucleotides outside the gene matches: 5. Germline V gene lookup returns CDR1 SEHNR and CDR2 FQNEAQ (reference sequence). CDR3 residues: CASSLVGLAGGYEQYF. CDR3 DNA sequence: TGTGCCAGCAGCTTAGTGGGGCTAGCGGGAGGGTACGAGCAGTACTTC.

This rearrangement joins TRBV24-1 to TRBJ2-1; 8 bases map to TRBD2. This CDR3 has 17 residues. CDR1 is KGHDR, CDR2 SFDVKD, per germline. With 7 bases clipped from V and 2 bases from J, the junction kept 12 bases outside the gene matches. The CDR3 reads CATSPTPGRGAYNEQFF. CDR3 bases: TGTGCCACCAGCCCCACCCCAGGGCGGGGGGCCTACAATGAGCAGTTCTTC.

This sequence joins TRBV2 and TRBJ1-2; 10 bases line up with TRBD1. This CDR3 is 13 amino acids long. The ends lost 8 bases at V and 5 bases at J; junction bases unmatched: 5. Germline V gene sequence: CDR1 SNHLY, CDR2 FYNNEI. CDR3 residues: CASLGTGEYGYTF. The CDR3 coding sequence is TGTGCCAGCCTTGGGACAGGGGAATATGGCTACACCTTC. Together with reference TRBV2 and TRBJ1-2, the CDR3 gives the full variable domain: EPEVTQTPSHQVTQMGQEVILRCVPISNHLYFYWYRQILGQKVEFLVSFYNNEISEKSEIFDDQFSVERPDGSNFTLKIRSTKLEDSAMYFCASLGTGEYGYTFGSGTRLTVV.

V usage is TRBV24-1 and J usage is TRBJ2-5; TRBD1 matches at 8 bases. With 3 bases clipped from V and 3 bases from J, the junction kept 5 bases outside the gene matches. This CDR3 region has 15 residues. Germline values: CDR1 KGHDR, CDR2 SFDVKD. In DNA form, the CDR3 reads TGTGCCACCAGTGATCGGACAGGGACGAAAGAGACCCAGTACTTC. This codes for CATSDRTGTKETQYF.

The V and J genes are TRBV19 and TRBJ1-6; no clear D. Germline CDR1 reads LNHDA; CDR2 reads SQIVND (reference sequence). The CDR3 contains 17 residues. Between the trimmed V and J ends, which lost 3 bases and 4 bases, there was a span of 16 bases. CDR3 bases: TGTGCCAGTAGTATTGGCTCGCCCGCAGTTTATAATTCACCCCTCCACTTT. Protein product: CASSIGSPAVYNSPLHF.

The count of this clone is one. This rearrangement joins TRBV5-1 to TRBJ1-3; D unresolved. Trimming left V 4 bases short and J 3 bases short, with 14 bases between. There are 15 residues in the CDR3. Looked up from germline, CDR1 is SGHRS and CDR2 is YFSETQ. The CDR3 region is CASSLDILVGNTIYF. The CDR3 nucleotides read TGCGCCAGCAGCCTTGACATCCTTGTTGGAAACACCATATATTTT.

The J gene is TRBJ2-7, the V gene TRBV2, with TRBD2 as a possible D gene (6 bases). Germline V gives CDR1 SNHLY, CDR2 FYNNEI. V lost 6 bases and J lost 13, with 25 bases in between. There are 14 residues in the CDR3. CDR3 region: CASRDSQRARQFYF. The CDR3 bases are TGTGCCAGCAGGGACTCCCAGCGGGCGCGCCAGTTTTACTTC.